The TCR beta chain under discussion was sequenced for a study of T cells in women clearing cervical HPV infection. This CDR3 region has 13 residues. Germline assignment: CDR1 KGHSH and CDR2 LQKENI. The method was immunoSEQ multiplex PCR; TCRdb's version includes in-frame clones alone and lacks a portion of them. This listing includes some 50,000 clones. Points from the study as a whole: Controls had more TRBV6-7 (0.16%) than cases (around 0.11%).

HPV was found by MY09/MY11 PCR and dot-blot genotyping. Comment on this clone: Its antigen is not identified. The read finishes 3 residues shy of the CDR3 end, and the germline J gene is used to complete it.

This clonotype was sampled from a woman aged 18 to 75 with a cervical HPV16 infection that either progressed to CIN3+ or cleared (not recorded which). The chain uses TRBV18 and TRBJ2-4, with TRBD1 matching 7 bases. Sequenced sample: blood buffy coat. CDR3 amino acids: CASSPRQGEGQYF. CDR3 bases read: TGTGCCAGCTCTCCTCGACAGGGTGAAGGT.